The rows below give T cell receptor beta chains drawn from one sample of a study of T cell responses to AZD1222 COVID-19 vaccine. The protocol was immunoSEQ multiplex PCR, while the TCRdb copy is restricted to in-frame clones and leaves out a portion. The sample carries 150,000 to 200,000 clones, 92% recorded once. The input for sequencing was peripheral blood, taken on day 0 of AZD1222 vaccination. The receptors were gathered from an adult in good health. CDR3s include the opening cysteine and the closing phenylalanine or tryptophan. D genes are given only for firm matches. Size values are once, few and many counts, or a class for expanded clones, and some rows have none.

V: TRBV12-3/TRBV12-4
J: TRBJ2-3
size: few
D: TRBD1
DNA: TGTGCCAGCCAGGGACAGTACACAGATACGCAGTATTTT
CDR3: CASQGQYTDTQYF

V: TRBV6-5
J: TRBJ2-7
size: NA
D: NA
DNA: TGTGCCAGCAGTCCCCCCCCACGGAGATCCTACGAGCAGTACTTC
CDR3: CASSPPPRRSYEQYF

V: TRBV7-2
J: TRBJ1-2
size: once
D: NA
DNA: TGTGCCAGCAGCCCACAAAGCAACTATGGCTACACCTTC
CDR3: CASSPQSNYGYTF

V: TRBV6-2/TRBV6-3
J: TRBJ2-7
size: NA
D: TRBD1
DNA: TGTGCCAGCAGCCGGGACAGGGTCCCCTACGAGCAGTACTTC
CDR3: CASSRDRVPYEQYF

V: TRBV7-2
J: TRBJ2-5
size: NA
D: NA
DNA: TGTGCCAGCAGCTTAGTAGGGGGAGGGGTGCAAGAGACCCAGTACTTC
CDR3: CASSLVGGGVQETQYF

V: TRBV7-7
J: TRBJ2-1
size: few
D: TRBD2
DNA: TGTGCTAGCAGCTTAGCGGGGGGTGAGCAGTTCTTC
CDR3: CASSLAGGEQFF

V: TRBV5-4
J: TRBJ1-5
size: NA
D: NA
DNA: TGTGCCAGCAGCTTGGCCCCGAATAGCAATCAGCCCCAGCATTTT
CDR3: CASSLAPNSNQPQHF

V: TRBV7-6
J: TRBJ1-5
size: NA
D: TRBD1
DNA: TGTGCCAGCAGCCCATTTCCGGACAGGGGTTTCTATAGCAATCAGCCCCAGCATTTT
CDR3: CASSPFPDRGFYSNQPQHF

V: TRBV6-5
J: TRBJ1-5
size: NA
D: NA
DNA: TGTGCCAGCAGTTACTCAGCAGATAGCAATCAGCCCCAGCATTTT
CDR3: CASSYSADSNQPQHF

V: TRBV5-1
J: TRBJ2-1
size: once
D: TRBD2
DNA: TGCGCCAGCAGCTTCGGAGGGAGGGCCGAGAATGAGCAGTTCTTC
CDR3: CASSFGGRAENEQFF

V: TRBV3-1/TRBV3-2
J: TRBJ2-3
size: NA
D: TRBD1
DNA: TGTGCCAGCAGCCCCCCGGGGACAGGACCAGCTCCAGATACGCAGTATTTT
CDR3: CASSPPGTGPAPDTQYF

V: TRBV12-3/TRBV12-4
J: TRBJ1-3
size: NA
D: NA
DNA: TGTGCCAGCAGTAACAGGGATGGAAACACCATATATTTT
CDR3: CASSNRDGNTIYF

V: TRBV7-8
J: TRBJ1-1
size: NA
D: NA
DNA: TGTGCCAGCAGCTTTAACGGTTACACTGAAGCTTTCTTT
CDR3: CASSFNGYTEAFF

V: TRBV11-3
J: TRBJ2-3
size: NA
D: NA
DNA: TGTGCCAGCAGCCTACCGGGACTCCTGCATTTT
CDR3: CASSLPGLLHF

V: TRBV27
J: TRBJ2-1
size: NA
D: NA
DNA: TGTGCCAGCAGTTTAAGCCCCTACAATGAGCAGTTCTTC
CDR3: CASSLSPYNEQFF

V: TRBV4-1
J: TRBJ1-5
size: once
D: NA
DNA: TGCGCCAGCAGCCAAGCCCAGGGCAGCAATCAGCCCCAGCATTTT
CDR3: CASSQAQGSNQPQHF

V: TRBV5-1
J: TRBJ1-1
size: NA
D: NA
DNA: TGCGCCAGCAGCTTTTCAGAGAACACTGAAGCTTTCTTT
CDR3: CASSFSENTEAFF

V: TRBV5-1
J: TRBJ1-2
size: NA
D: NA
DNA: TGCGCCAGCAGCTTGGCAACGGGGAACTATGGCTACACCTTC
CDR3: CASSLATGNYGYTF

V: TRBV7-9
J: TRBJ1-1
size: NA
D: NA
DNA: TGTGCCAGCAGCTTAGATGATCTGAACACTGAAGCTTTCTTT
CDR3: CASSLDDLNTEAFF

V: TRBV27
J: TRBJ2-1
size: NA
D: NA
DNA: TGTGCCAGCAGTTTTGTCGGGGGACTCCTCAATGAGCAGTTCTTC
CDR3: CASSFVGGLLNEQFF

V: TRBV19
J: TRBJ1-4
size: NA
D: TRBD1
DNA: TGTGCCAGTAGTCCCTACAGGGGGCTGGAAACAACTAATGAAAAACTGTTTTTT
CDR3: CASSPYRGLETTNEKLFF

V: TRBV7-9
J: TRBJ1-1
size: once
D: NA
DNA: TGTGCCAGCAGCCTTACCGCTGGGAAGACTGAAGCTTTCTTT
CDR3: CASSLTAGKTEAFF

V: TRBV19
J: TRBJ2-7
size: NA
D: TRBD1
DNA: TGTGCCAGTAGTATAGATGGACAGGGACCCTACGAGCAGTACTTC
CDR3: CASSIDGQGPYEQYF

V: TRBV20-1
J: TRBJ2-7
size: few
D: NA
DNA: TGCAGTGCTAGAGAAGAAGCCAGGCAGTACTTC
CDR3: CSAREEARQYF

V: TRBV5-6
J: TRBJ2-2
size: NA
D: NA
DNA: TGTGCCAGCAGCTTTCCCCCCACCGGGGAGCTGTTTTTT
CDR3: CASSFPPTGELFF

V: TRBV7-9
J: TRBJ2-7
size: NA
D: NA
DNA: TGTGCCAGCAGCTTTCGGGGGGAGCAGTACTTC
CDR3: CASSFRGEQYF

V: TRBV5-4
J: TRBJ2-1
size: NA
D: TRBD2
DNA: TGTGCCAGCAGCTCCCTAAGCGGGGGGATGCAGTTCTTC
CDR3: CASSSLSGGMQFF

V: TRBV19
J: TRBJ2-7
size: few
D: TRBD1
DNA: TGTGCCAGTAGTAGGGACAGGGCCTACGAGCAGTACTTC
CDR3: CASSRDRAYEQYF

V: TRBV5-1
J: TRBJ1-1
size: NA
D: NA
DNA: TGCGCCAGCAGCTTGGAGGGGGGAATCACTGAAGCTTTCTTT
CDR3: CASSLEGGITEAFF

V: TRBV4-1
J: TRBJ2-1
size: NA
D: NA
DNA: TGCGCCAGCAGCCAACCTAGGGATTACAATGAGCAGTTCTTC
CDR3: CASSQPRDYNEQFF

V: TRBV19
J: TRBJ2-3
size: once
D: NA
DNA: TGTGCCAGTAGTCAGCTATCCTATTCTAGCACAGATACGCAGTATTTT
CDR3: CASSQLSYSSTDTQYF

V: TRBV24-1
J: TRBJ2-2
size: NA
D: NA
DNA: TGTGCCACCAGTGCCCGCGGGACAGAGAACACCGGGGAGCTGTTTTTT
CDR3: CATSARGTENTGELFF

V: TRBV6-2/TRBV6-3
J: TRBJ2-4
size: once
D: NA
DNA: TGTGCCAGCAGTTACGCGAGCCTAGCCAAAAACATTCAGTACTTC
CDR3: CASSYASLAKNIQYF

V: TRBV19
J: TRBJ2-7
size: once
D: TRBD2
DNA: TGTGCCAGTAGCCCCCGAGCGGGAGGGGACAACGAGCAGTACTTC
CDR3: CASSPRAGGDNEQYF

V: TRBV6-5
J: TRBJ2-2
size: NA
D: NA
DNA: TGTGCCAGCCTCCCAGTACGGATGAACACCGGGGAGCTGTTTTTT
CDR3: CASLPVRMNTGELFF

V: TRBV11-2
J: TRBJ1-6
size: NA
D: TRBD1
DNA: TGTGCCAGCAGCTTGGGGACAGGGGGACCTAATTCACCCCTCCACTTT
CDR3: CASSLGTGGPNSPLHF

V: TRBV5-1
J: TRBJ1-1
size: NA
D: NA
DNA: TGCGCCAGCAGCGCCGGGACAATACCGAACACTGAAGCTTTCTTT
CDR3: CASSAGTIPNTEAFF

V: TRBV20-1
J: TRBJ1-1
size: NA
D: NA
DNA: TGCAGTGCTAGTGGGAGTACAGAGGAAGCTTTCTTT
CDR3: CSASGSTEEAFF

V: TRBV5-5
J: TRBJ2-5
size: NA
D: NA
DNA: TGTGCCAGCAGCTTGTACGGGGTCACGGGGAGGGAGACCCAGTACTTC
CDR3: CASSLYGVTGRETQYF

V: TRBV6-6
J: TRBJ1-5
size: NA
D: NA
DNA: TGTGCCACTTCGACAGGACTTCAGCCCCAGCATTTT
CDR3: CATSTGLQPQHF

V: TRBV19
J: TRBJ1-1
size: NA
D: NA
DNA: TGTGCCAGTAGTATGGGGGGCGTTACTGAAGCTTTCTTT
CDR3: CASSMGGVTEAFF

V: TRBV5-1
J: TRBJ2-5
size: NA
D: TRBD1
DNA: TGCGCCAGCAGGCCCGGGACAGCCCAAGAGACCCAGTACTTC
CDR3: CASRPGTAQETQYF

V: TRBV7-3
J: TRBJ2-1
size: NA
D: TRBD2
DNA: TGTGCCAGCAGCTGGACTAGCGGGAGTAATGAGCAGTTCTTC
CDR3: CASSWTSGSNEQFF

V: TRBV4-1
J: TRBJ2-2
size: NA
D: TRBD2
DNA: TGCGCCAGCAGCCAAGTGGGAGCGGGGGAAGGGACCGGGGAGCTGTTTTTT
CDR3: CASSQVGAGEGTGELFF